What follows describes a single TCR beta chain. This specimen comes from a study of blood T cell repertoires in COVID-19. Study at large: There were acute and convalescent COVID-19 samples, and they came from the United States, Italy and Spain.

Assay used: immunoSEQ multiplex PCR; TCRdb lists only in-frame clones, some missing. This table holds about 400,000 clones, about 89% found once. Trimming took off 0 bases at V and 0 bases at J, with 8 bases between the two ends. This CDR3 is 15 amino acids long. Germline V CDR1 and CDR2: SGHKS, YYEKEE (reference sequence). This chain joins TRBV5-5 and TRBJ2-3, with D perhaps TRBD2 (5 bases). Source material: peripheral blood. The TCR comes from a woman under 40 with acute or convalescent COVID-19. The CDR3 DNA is TGTGCCAGCAGCTTGGCTAGCCCGAGCACAGATACGCAGTATTTT. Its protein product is CASSLASPSTDTQYF.